This record covers a single T cell receptor (beta chain). These data belong to a study of response to subunit inactivated influenza vaccine. TCRdb re-called the RT-PCR reads through MiXCR, storing one row per CDR3 protein. The sample contains a few hundred thousand distinct CDR3 sequences, 14% of which appear only once. This CDR3 region has 15 residues. Germline trimming cut 5 bases from V and 6 bases from J; bases unmatched to any gene: 9. From germline, CDR1 is MNHEY and CDR2 SMNVEV (reference sequence). This receptor was identified in a man aged 45-65 years who received an inactivated influenza vaccine. The J gene is TRBJ2-2, the V gene TRBV27; 7 bases are a match to TRBD2. The sequences come from PBMCs from blood, collected about 12 days after vaccination. This CDR3 reads CASSAGTIPSGELFF. The DNA of the CDR3 is TGTGCCAGCAGTGCCGGGACTATTCCGTCCGGGGAGCTGTTTTTT.